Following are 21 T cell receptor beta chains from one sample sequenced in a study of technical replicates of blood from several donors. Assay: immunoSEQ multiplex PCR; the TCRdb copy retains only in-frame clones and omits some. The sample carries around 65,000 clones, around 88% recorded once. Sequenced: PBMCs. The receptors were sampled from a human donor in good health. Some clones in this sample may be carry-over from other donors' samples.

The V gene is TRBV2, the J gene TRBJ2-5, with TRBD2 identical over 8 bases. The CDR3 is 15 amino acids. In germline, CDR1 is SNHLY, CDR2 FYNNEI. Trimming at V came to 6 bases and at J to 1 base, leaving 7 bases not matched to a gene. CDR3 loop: CASRLLRGAQETQYF. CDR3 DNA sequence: TGTGCCAGCAGGTTACTGCGGGGGGCCCAAGAGACCCAGTACTTC.

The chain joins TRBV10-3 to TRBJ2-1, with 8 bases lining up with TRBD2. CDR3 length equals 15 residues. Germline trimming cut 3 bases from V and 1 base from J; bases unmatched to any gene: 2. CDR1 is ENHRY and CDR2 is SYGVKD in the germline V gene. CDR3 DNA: TGTGCCATCAGTGAAAAGCGGGAGTCCTACAATGAGCAGTTCTTC. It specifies CAISEKRESYNEQFF.

The CDR3 DNA sequence: TGTGCCAGCAGCTTAGCGGGAGGGCCGGGGACCCAGTACTTC. Its protein is CASSLAGGPGTQYF. This sequence joins TRBV7-2 and TRBJ2-5; 7 positions match TRBD2. This CDR3 spans 14 amino acids. J lost 7 bases, V lost 0 bases, and 5 bases had no gene match. Germline V CDR1 and CDR2: SGHTA, FQGNSA.

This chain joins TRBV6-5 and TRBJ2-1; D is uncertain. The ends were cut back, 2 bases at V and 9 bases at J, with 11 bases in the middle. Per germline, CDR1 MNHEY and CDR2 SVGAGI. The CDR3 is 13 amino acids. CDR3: CASSYNAGGEQFF. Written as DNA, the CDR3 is TGTGCCAGCAGTTACAACGCCGGCGGTGAGCAGTTCTTC.

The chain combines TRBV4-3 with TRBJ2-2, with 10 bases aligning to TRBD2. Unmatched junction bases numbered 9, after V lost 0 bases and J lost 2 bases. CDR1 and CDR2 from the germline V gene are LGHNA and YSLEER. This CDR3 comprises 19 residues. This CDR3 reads CASSQDGAGGPFNTGELFF. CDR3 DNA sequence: TGCGCCAGCAGCCAAGATGGAGCGGGGGGGCCTTTTAACACCGGGGAGCTGTTTTTT.

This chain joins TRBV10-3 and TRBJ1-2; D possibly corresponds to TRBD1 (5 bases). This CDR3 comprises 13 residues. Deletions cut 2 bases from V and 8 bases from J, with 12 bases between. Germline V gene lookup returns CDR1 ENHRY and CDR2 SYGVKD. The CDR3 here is CAISEEVGVGYTF. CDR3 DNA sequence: TGTGCCATCAGTGAGGAGGTAGGGGTCGGCTACACCTTC.

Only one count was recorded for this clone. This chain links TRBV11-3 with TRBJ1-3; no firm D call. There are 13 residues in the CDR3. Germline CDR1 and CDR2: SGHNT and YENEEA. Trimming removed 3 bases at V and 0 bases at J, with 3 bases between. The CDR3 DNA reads TGTGCCAGCAGCTTGTACTCTGGAAACACCATATATTTT. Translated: CASSLYSGNTIYF.

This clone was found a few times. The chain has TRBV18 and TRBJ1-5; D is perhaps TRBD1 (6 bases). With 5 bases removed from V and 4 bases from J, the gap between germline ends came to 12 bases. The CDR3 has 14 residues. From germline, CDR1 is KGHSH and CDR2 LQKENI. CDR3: CASSGQPANQPQHF. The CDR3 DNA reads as TGTGCCAGCTCAGGACAGCCGGCGAATCAGCCCCAGCATTTT.

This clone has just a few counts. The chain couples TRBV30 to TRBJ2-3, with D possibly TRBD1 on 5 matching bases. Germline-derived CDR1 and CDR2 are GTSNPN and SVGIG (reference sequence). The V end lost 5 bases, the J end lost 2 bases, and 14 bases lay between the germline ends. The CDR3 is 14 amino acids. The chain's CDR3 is CAWQRGLATDTQYF. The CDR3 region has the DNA TGTGCCTGGCAAAGGGGCTTAGCCACAGATACGCAGTATTTT.

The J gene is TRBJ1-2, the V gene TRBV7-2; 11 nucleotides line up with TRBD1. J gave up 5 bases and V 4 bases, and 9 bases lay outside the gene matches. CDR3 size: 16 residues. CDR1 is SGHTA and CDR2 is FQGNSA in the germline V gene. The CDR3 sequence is CASSSDRGRTGYGYTF. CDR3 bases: TGTGCCAGCAGCTCGGACAGGGGGCGGACGGGGTATGGCTACACCTTC.

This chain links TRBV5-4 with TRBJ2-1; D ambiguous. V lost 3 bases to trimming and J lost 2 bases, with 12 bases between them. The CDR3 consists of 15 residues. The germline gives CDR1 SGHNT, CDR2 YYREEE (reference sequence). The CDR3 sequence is CASSSHPPTYNEQFF. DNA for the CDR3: TGTGCCAGCAGCTCACACCCTCCCACCTACAATGAGCAGTTCTTC.

This CDR3 is CASSTDRGTGELFF. The CDR3 coding sequence is TGTGCCAGCAGTACAGACAGGGGCACCGGGGAGCTGTTTTTT. The chain employs TRBV6-5 and TRBJ2-2, with 8 bases aligning to TRBD1. The CDR3 spans 14 residues. The V and J ends lost 5 bases and 4 bases, in that order; junction bases with no gene match: 3. CDR1 and CDR2 (germline): MNHEY, SVGAGI.

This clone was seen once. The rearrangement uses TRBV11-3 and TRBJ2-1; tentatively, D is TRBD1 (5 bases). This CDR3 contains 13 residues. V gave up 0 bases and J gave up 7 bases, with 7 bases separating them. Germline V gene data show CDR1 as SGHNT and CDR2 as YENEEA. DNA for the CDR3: TGTGCCAGCAGCTTAGACAGGGTGAATGAGCAGTTCTTC. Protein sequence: CASSLDRVNEQFF. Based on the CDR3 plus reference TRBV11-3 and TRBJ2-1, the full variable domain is EAGVVQSPRYKIIEKKQPVAFWCNPISGHNTLYWYLQNLGQGPELLIRYENEEAVDDSQLPKDRFSAERLKGVDSTLKIQPAELGDSAVYLCASSLDRVNEQFFGPGTRLTVL.

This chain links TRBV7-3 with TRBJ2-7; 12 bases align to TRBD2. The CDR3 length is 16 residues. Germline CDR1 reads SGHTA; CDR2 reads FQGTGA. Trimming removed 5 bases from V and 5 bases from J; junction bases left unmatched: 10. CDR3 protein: CASSIWTSGKGHEQYF. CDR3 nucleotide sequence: TGTGCCAGCAGCATATGGACTAGCGGGAAGGGCCACGAGCAGTACTTC.

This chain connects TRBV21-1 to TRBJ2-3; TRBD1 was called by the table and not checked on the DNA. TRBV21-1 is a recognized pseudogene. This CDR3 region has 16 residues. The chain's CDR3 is CASSWYRGPSTDTQYF. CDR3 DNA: TGTGCCAGCAGTTGGTACAGGGGGCCTAGCACAGATACGCAGTATTTT.

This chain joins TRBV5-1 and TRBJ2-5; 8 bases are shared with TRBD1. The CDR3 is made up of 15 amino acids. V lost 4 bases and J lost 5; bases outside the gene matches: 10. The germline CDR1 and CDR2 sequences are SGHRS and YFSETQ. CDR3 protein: CASSPDRVSPETQYF. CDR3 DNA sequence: TGCGCCAGCAGCCCGGACAGGGTGAGTCCTGAGACCCAGTACTTC.

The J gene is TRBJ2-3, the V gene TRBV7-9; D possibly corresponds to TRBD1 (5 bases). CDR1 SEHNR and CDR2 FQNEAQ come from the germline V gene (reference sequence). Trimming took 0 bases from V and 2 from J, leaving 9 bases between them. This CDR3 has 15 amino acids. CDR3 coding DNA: TGTGCCAGCAGCTTAGCGGGGCCGATCACAGATACGCAGTATTTT. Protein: CASSLAGPITDTQYF. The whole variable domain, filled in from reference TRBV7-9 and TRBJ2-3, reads DTGVSQNPRHKITKRGQNVTFRCDPISEHNRLYWYRQTLGQGPEFLTYFQNEAQLEKSRLLSDRFSAERPKGSFSTLEIQRTEQGDSAMYLCASSLAGPITDTQYFGPGTRLTVL.

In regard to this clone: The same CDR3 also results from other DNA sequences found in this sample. CDR3 region: CASSLLSTEAFF. As DNA, the CDR3 is TGTGCCAGCAGCTTGTTATCGACTGAAGCTTTCTTT. This chain links TRBV5-6 with TRBJ1-1, with D hard to call. V lost 1 base to trimming and J lost 5 bases, with 6 bases between them. CDR3 size: 12 residues. Germline V gives CDR1 SGHDT, CDR2 YYEEEE.

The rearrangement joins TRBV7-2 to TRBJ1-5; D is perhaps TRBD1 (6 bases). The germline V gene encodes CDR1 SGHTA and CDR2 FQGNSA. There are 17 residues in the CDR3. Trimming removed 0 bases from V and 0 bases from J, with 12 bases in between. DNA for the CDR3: TGTGCCAGCAGCTTAGCATCAGGACAGCTTAGCAATCAGCCCCAGCATTTT. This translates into CASSLASGQLSNQPQHF.

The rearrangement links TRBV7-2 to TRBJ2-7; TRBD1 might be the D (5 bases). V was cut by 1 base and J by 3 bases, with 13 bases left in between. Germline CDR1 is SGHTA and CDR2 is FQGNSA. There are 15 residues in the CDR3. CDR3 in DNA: TGTGCCAGCAGCTTAGGGGGCCCCGGTTACTACGAGCAGTACTTC. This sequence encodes CASSLGGPGYYEQYF.

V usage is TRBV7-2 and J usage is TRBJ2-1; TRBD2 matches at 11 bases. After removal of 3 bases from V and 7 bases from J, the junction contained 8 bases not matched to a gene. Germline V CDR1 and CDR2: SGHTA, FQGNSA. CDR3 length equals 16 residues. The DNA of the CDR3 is TGTGCCAGCAGCTTTTTTCTGACTAGCGGGAAGAATGAGCAGTTCTTC. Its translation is CASSFFLTSGKNEQFF.